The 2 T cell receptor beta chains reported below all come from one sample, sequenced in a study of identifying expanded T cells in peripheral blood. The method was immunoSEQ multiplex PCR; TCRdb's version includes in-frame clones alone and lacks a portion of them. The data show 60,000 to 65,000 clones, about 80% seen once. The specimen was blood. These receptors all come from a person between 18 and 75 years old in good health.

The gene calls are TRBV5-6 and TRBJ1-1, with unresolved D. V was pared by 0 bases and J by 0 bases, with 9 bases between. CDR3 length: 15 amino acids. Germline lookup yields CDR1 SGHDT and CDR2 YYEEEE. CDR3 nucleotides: TGTGCCAGCAGCTTGGTGGACCTAATGAACACTGAAGCTTTCTTT. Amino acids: CASSLVDLMNTEAFF.

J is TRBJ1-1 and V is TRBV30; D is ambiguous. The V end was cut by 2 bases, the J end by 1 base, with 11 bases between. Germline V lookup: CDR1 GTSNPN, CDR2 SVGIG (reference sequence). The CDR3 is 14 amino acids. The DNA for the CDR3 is TGTGCCTGGAGTCCCCGACGGGGGAACACTGAAGCTTTCTTT. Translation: CAWSPRRGNTEAFF.